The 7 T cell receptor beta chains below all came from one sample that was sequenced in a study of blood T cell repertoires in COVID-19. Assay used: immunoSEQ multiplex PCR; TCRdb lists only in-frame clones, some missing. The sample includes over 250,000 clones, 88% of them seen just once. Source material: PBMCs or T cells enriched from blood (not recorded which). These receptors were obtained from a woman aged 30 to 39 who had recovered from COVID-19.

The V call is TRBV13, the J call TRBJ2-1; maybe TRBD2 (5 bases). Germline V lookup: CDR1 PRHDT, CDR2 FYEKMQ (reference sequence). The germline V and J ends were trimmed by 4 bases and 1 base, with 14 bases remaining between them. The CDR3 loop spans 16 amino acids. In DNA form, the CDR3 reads TGTGCCAGCAGCTCGACGACGTGGAGGTCCTACAATGAGCAGTTCTTC. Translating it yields CASSSTTWRSYNEQFF.

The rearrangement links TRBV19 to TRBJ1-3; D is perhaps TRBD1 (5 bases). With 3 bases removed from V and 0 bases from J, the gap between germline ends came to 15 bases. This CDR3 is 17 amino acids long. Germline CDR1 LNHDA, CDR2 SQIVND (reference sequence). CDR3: CASSILPTGTSGNTIYF. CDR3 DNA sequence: TGTGCCAGTAGTATCCTACCTACAGGTACCTCTGGAAACACCATATATTTT.

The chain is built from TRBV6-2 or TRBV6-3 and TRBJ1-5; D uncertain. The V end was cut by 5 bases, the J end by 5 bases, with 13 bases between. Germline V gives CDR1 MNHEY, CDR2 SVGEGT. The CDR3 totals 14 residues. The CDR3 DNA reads TGTGCCAGCAGTGAGCAATTGTATCATCAGCCCCAGCATTTT. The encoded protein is CASSEQLYHQPQHF.

The CDR3 protein is CASSQDPNRGNGYTF. In DNA, the CDR3 is TGCGCCAGCAGCCAAGACCCCAACAGGGGAAATGGCTACACCTTC. The chain recombines TRBV4-1 with TRBJ1-2, with 7 bases lining up with TRBD1. Germline V gene sequence: CDR1 MGHRA, CDR2 YSYEKL. V lost 0 bases, J lost 6 bases, and 7 bases stayed unmatched. The CDR3 spans 15 residues.

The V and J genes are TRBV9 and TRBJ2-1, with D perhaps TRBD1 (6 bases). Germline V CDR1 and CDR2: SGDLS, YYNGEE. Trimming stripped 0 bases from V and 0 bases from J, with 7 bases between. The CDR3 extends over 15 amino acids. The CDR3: CASSVGGGSYNEQFF. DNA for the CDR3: TGTGCCAGCAGCGTAGGAGGGGGCTCCTACAATGAGCAGTTCTTC.

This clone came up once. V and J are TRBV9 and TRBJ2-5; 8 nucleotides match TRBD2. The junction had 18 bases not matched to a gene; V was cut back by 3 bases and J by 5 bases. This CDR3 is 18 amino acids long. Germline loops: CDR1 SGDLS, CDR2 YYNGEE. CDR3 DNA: TGTGCCAGCAGCGCCCGGGGGGGTGAACTAGGGTCCGGGGAGACCCAGTACTTC. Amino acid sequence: CASSARGGELGSGETQYF.

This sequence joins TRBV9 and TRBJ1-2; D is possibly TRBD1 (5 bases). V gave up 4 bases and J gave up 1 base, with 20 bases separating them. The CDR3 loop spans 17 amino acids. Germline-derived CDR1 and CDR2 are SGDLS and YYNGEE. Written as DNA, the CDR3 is TGTGCCAGCAGCTTTATGACAGATTCCACTTATAACTATGGCTACACCTTC. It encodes CASSFMTDSTYNYGYTF.